This T cell receptor (beta chain) was recorded in a study of CXCR3-negative and CXCR3-positive naive CD8 T cells. Study-wide findings and caveats: Cryopreserved PBMCs had partly decreased CXCR3 expression; fresh PBMCs were used in most assays. Both naive subsets had comparably high diversity; memory CD8+ cells much lower.

On this clonotype: The antigen remains unidentified.

Via 5' RACE with UMI labels, TRB cDNA libraries were prepared. For each CDR3 protein, TCRdb gives one entry from its re-call of the 5' RACE reads, without DNA. Its table records 38,000 or so distinct CDR3 sequences. Input material: memory CD8+ T cells from blood. The origin of this receptor is a human donor in good health. Some clones in this sample may be carry-over from other donors' samples.

CDR3 region: CASITYRESNTGELFF. The gene calls are TRBV28 and TRBJ2-2; TCRdb lists TRBD2, though no DNA is available to test this call. The CDR3 contains 16 residues. Germline CDR1 and CDR2: MDHEN and SYDVKM.